This TCR beta chain was profiled in a study of shared clonotypes between healthy human individuals (dated by TCRdb to 2020 to 2021). The study in broad terms: A couple of women and three men aged 18 to 49 years were included in the cohort. For each donor, CD4 naive and CD4 memory were each run on three plates, CD8 naive on two plates, and CD8 memory on one plate. To estimate repertoire size and how much clonotypes are shared between individuals, the study performed deep sequencing of blood TCR repertoires from roughly five healthy adults. To increase sequencing depth and limit assay-specific biases, TCR repertoire library preparation and sequencing were carried out by different laboratories using diverse techniques. Leukapheresis yielded between about 0.85 and 10 billion PBMCs per donor.

Of note for this clone: The antigen this receptor binds is unknown. Base qualities were left out, and no much larger clone turns up one base away.

Unmatched junction bases come to 8, with V trimmed by 7 bases and J by 5 bases. Taken from the germline V gene (reference sequence), the CDR1 and CDR2 loops are WNHNN and SYGVQD. The CDR3 holds 14 amino acids from the cysteine to the phenylalanine. Only the CDR3 region is kept as DNA, spanning 42 bases read in frame from base 1. Using the deep immunoSEQ assay, multiplex PCR amplified TCR CDR3 regions from genomic DNA. Genomic DNA extracted from each cell subset was distributed evenly over all wells of several immunoSEQ 96-well plates, and each plate served as one replicate. For sorted subsets, roughly 200 ng of genomic DNA, equivalent to about 30,000 T cell genomes, went into each replicate PCR. Purified libraries were measured with a Qubit 3.0 fluorometer, size-checked on a Bioanalyzer 2100, and measured again with the KAPA Library Quantification kit. Every immunoSEQ 96-well plate was sequenced on a separate single-read 150-cycle Illumina NextSeq 550 flow cell. The authors' analysis ran thus. Because only junctional sequences without quality scores were contained in the immunoSEQ output, filtering matching that applied to full-length reads could not be performed. To assign V/J genes and CDR3, sequences were annotated against IMGT germline references using PyIR, a Python wrapper for IgBLAST v1.9. Reads were filtered out if the reads had weak V/J assignments (E-value above 1e-6), no CDR3, stop codons, out-of-frame junctions, or ambiguous translated residues. V3J clonotypes were defined as sequences sharing the same inferred V gene, J gene, and CDR3 amino acid sequence. Percentage overlap between repertoires was computed as shared unique clonotypes divided by the size of the smaller repertoire. Richness of each repertoire was evaluated using RTK rarefaction, the Chao1 estimator, and Recon v2.1 estimates of unobserved clonotypes. For all TCRbeta clonotypes obtained by the gDNA method from a handful of donors, generation probabilities were computed with OLGA. Held by TCRdb, this immuneACCESS table contains in-frame sequences only and omits some clones. Under half of the omission traces to an unresolved V gene where checked; the cause of the rest is unknown. The V and J calls and clone size were taken over from that table, and D and trimming were inferred from the DNA. This sample gives 2 million to 3 million clones in total; around 94% of them show up just once. Roughly 0.14% of the sample is taken by the ten largest.

Donors were healthy HIV-negative adults with no recently reported acute infections or vaccinations. Only Caucasian adults living in Nashville, Tennessee, USA were represented among the donors. Magnetic negative selection was used to enrich CD4+ T cells, after which naive cells were positively selected on CD45RA and the negative fraction became the memory subset. After blood collection by leukapheresis, PBMCs were isolated using Ficoll-Histopaque density gradient centrifugation and then cryopreserved in the vapor phase of liquid nitrogen. Analytical flow cytometry was used to check the purity and quantity of every magnetically sorted T cell population. Each sorted fraction had its genomic DNA isolated and then quantified by UV absorbance on a Nanodrop 2000c. Results the study describes overall, beyond this receptor: The small number of donors limited the genetic and exposure-history diversity represented. Higher generation probabilities were observed for clonotypes shared by all four sorted-subset donors than for non-shared clonotypes. Incomplete sequencing was indicated by rarefaction of sorted-subset datasets, despite the large sequencing depth. About 5% of naive CD4, 3.5% of naive CD8, roughly 2.5% of memory CD4, and approximately 0.39% of memory CD8 clonotypes were shared across several donors. Larger estimated clonotype richness was generally found for naive subsets than for memory subsets. Based on pairwise subsampling, the degree of clonotype sharing among donors was expected to be affected by sequencing depth. Sampling was restricted to blood, and TCR repertoires in tissue are likely to differ from TCR repertoires in blood.

This TCR derives from a man in his late teens or twenties in good health. The rearranged chain carries TRBV10-1 and TRBJ2-5; 9 nucleotides in the junction match TRBD1. Material: naive CD4+ T cells sorted from blood. According to the study, the label for this sample's cell subset or site signals: CD45RA+ positively selected. The nucleotide sequence is TGCGCCAGCAATATGCGACAGGGGGGGGAGACCCAGTACTTC. This codes for CASNMRQGGETQYF.